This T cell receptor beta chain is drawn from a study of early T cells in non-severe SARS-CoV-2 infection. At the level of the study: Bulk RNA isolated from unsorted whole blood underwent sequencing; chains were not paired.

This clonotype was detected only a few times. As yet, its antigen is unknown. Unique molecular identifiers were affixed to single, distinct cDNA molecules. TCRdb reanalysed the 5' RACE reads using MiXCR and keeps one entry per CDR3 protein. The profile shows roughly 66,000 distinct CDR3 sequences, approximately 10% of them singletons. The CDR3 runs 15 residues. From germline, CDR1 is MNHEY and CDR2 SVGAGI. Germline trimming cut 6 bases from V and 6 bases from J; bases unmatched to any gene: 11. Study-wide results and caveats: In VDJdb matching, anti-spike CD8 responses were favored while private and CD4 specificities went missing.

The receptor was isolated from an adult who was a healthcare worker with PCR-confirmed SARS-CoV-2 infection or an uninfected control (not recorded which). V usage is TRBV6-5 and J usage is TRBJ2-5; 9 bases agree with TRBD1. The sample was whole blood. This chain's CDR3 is CASSRQGGSQKTQYF. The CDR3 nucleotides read TGTGCCAGCAGCCGACAGGGGGGCTCCCAGAAGACCCAGTACTTC.